The entry below gives a single T cell receptor (beta chain) sequence along with its context. What it recognizes is unknown. This sample stems from a study of identical twins. Among all donors, each was a healthy Caucasian. Study-wide results and limits: Insertions were reduced in abundant cord blood beta clonotypes but not in memory repertoires. Diverse VJ usage suggested most zero-insertion clonotypes were not invariant T cells.

A template switching step contributed a universal primer site, while unique molecular identifiers were present in the cDNA. TCRdb reanalysed the 5' RACE reads using MiXCR and keeps one entry per CDR3 protein. Counted here are some 240,000 distinct CDR3 sequences, roughly a tenth occurring once; the ten biggest clones make up 9% to 10%. Germline CDR1 DFQATT, CDR2 SNEGSKA (reference sequence). The V segment lost 4 bases and the J segment 2 bases; nucleotides outside the gene matches: 12. This CDR3 has 18 amino acids. This sequence was found in a man aged 50 to 59 in good health. The sample consisted of memory T cells sorted from blood. This sequence joins TRBV20-1 and TRBJ2-3; 13 nucleotides agree with TRBD2. The CDR3 is CSATGLAGDTQYTDTQYF. CDR3 coding DNA: TGCAGTGCTACAGGACTAGCGGGAGATACTCAATACACAGATACGCAGTATTTT.